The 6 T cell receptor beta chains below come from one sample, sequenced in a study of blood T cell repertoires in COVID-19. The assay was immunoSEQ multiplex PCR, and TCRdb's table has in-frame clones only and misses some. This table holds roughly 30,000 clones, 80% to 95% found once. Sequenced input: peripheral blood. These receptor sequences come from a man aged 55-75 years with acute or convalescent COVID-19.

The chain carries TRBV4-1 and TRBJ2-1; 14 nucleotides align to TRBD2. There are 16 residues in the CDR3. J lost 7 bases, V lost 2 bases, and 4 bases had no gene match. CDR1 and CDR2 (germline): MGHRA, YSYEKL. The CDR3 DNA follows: TGCGCCAGCAGCCAACTGGGACTAGCGGGAGTGAATGAGCAGTTCTTC. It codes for CASSQLGLAGVNEQFF.

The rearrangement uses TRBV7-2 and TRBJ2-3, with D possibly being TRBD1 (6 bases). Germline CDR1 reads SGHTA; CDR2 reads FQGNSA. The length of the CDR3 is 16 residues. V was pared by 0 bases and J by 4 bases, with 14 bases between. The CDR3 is CASSLASQGMADTQYF. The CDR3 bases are TGTGCCAGCAGCTTAGCCTCCCAGGGGATGGCAGATACGCAGTATTTT.

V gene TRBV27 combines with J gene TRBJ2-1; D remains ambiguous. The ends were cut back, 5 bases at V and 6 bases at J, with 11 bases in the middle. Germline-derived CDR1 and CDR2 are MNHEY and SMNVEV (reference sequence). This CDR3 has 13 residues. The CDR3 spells CASSQIQFNEQFF. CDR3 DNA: TGTGCCAGCAGTCAGATACAGTTCAATGAGCAGTTCTTC.

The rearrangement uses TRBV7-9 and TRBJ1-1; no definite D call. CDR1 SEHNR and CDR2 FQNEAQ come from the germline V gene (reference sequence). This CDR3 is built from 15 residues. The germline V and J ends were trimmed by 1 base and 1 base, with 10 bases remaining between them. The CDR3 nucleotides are TGTGCCAGCAGCTTAGGCTCGGGAAGGAACACTGAAGCTTTCTTT. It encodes CASSLGSGRNTEAFF. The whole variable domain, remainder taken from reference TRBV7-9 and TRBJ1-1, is DTGVSQNPRHKITKRGQNVTFRCDPISEHNRLYWYRQTLGQGPEFLTYFQNEAQLEKSRLLSDRFSAERPKGSFSTLEIQRTEQGDSAMYLCASSLGSGRNTEAFFGQGTRLTVV.

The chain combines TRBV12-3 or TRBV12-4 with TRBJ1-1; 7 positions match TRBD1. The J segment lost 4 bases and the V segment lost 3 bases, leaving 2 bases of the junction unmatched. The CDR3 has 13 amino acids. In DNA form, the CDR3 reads TGTGCCAGCAGTTTTGGGACAGCCACTGAAGCTTTCTTT. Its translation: CASSFGTATEAFF.

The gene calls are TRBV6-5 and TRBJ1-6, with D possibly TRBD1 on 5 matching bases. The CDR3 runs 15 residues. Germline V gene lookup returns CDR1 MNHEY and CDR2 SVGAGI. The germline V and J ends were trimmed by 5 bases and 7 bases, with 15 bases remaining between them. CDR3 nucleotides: TGTGCCAGCAGTCCACTGACAGTGAGGAATTCACCCCTCCACTTT. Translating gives CASSPLTVRNSPLHF.